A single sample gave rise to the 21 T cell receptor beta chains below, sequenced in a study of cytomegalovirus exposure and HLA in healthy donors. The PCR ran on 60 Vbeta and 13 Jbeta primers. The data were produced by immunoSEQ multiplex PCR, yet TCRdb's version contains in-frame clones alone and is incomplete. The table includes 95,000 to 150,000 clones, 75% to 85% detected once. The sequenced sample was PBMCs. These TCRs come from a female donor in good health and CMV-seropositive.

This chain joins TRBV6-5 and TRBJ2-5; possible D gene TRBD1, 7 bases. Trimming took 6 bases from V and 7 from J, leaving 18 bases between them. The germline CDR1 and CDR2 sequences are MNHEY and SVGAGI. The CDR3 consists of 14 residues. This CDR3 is CASRIGNRGGTQYF. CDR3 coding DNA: TGTGCCAGCAGAATCGGTAACAGGGGAGGGACCCAGTACTTC.

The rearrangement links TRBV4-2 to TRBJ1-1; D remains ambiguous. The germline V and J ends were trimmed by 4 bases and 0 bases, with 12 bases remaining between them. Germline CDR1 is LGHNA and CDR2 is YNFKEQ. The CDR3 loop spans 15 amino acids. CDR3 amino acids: CASSLIGLVNTEAFF. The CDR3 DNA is TGTGCCAGCAGCCTCATTGGGCTGGTGAACACTGAAGCTTTCTTT.

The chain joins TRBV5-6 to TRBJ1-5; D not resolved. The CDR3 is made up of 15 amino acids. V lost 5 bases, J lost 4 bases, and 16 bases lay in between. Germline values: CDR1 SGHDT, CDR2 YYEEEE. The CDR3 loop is CASSRRTERNQPQHF. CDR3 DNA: TGTGCCAGCAGTCGAAGGACTGAGAGGAATCAGCCCCAGCATTTT.

The CDR3 sequence is CASSPSPSQGSGNTIYF. The CDR3 DNA reads TGTGCCAGCTCACCTTCTCCCTCACAGGGCTCCGGAAACACCATATATTTT. The chain links TRBV18 to TRBJ1-3; a possible D gene is TRBD1 (6 bases). CDR3 length: 17 amino acids. The germline CDR1 and CDR2 sequences are KGHSH and LQKENI. Trimming removed 3 bases from V and 4 bases from J, with 19 bases in between. The whole variable domain, filled in from reference TRBV18 and TRBJ1-3, reads NAGVMQNPRHLVRRRGQEARLRCSPMKGHSHVYWYRQLPEEGLKFMVYLQKENIIDESGMPKERFSAEFPKEGPSILRIQQVVRGDSAAYFCASSPSPSQGSGNTIYFGEGSWLTVV.

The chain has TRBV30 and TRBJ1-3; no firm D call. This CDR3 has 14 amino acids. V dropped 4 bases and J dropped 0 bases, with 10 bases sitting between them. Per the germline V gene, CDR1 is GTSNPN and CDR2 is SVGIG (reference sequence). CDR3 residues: CAWNPQISGNTIYF. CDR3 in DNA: TGTGCCTGGAACCCCCAGATCTCTGGAAACACCATATATTTT. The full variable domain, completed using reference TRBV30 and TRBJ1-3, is SQTIHQWPATLVQPVGSPLSLECTVEGTSNPNLYWYRQAAGRGLQLLFYSVGIGQISSEVPQNLSASRPQDRQFILSSKKLLLSDSGFYLCAWNPQISGNTIYFGEGSWLTVV.

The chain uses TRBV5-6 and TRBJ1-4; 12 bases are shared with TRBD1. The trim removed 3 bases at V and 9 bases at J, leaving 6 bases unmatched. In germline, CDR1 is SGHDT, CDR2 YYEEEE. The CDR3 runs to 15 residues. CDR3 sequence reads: CASSSQGTGGKKLFF. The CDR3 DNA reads TGTGCCAGCAGCTCCCAGGGGACAGGGGGCAAAAAACTGTTTTTT.

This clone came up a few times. The CDR3 here is CASSNLGGGTDTQYF. DNA of the CDR3: TGTGCCAGCAGTAATTTAGGCGGGGGCACAGATACGCAGTATTTT. This rearrangement joins TRBV25-1 to TRBJ2-3; weak D call: TRBD2 (6 bases). The germline gives CDR1 MGHDK, CDR2 SYGVNS. V dropped 5 bases and J dropped 1 base, with 13 bases sitting between them. CDR3 length: 15 residues.

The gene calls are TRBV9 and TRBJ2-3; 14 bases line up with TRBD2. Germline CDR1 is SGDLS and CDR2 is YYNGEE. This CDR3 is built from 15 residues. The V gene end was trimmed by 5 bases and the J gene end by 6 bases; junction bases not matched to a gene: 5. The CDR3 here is CASRGGLAGDDTQYF. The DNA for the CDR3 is TGTGCCAGCAGAGGGGGACTAGCGGGGGATGATACGCAGTATTTT.

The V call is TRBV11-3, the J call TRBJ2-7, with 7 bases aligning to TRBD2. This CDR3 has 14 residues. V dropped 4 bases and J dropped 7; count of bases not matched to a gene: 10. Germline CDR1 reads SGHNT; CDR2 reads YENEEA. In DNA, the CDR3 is TGTGCCAGCAGCTCGACTAGCCGGGCGGGGGAGCAGTACTTC. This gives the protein CASSSTSRAGEQYF.

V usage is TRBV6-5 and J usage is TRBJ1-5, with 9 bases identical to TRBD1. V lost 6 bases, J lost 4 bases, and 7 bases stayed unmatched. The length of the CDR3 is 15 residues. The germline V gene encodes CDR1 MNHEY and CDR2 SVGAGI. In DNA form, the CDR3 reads TGTGCCAGCAGGGACAGGGGTCTGGGGAATCAGCCCCAGCATTTT. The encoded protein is CASRDRGLGNQPQHF.

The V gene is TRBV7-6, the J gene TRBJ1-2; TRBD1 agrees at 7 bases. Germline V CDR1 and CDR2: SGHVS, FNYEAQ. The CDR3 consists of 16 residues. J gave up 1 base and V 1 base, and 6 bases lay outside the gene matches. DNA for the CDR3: TGTGCCAGCAGCTTAGACAGGGGCCGAGGTAACTATGGCTACACCTTC. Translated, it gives CASSLDRGRGNYGYTF.

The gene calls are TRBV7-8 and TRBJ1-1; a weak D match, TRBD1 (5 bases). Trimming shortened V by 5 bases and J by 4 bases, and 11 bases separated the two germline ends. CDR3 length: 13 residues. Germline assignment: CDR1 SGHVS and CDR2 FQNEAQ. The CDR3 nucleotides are TGTGCCAGCAGCGTAGACAGTGCCACTGAAGCTTTCTTT. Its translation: CASSVDSATEAFF.

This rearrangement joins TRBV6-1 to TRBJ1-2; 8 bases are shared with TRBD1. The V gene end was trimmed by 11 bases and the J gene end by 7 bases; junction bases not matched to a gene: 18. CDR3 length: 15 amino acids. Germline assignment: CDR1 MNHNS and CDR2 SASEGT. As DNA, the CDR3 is TGTGCCGCTGGGGGCTGGAGGACAGGGATGAGTGGCTACACCTTC. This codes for CAAGGWRTGMSGYTF.

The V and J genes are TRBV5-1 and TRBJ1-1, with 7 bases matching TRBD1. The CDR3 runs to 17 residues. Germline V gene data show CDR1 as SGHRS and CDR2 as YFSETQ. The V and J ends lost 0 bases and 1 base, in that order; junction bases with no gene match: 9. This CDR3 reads CASSLVSIRTGNTEAFF. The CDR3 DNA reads TGCGCCAGCAGCTTGGTCTCAATTCGGACAGGGAACACTGAAGCTTTCTTT. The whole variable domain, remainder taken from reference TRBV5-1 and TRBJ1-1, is KAGVTQTPRYLIKTRGQQVTLSCSPISGHRSVSWYQQTPGQGLQFLFEYFSETQRNKGNFPGRFSGRQFSNSRSEMNVSTLELGDSALYLCASSLVSIRTGNTEAFFGQGTRLTVV.

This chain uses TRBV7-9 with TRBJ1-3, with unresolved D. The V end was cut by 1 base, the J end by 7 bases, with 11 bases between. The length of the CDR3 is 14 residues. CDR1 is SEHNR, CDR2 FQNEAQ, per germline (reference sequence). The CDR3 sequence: CASSLGITGNTIYF. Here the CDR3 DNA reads TGTGCCAGCAGCTTAGGAATCACGGGGAACACCATATATTTT.

The CDR3 sequence: CAISEGGLQETQYF. The CDR3 region has the DNA TGTGCCATCAGTGAGGGGGGACTCCAAGAGACCCAGTACTTC. The gene calls are TRBV10-3 and TRBJ2-5, with D possibly matching TRBD2 (6 bases). V was cut by 2 bases and J by 1 base, with 8 bases left in between. Per the germline V gene, CDR1 is ENHRY and CDR2 is SYGVKD. The CDR3 loop spans 14 amino acids.

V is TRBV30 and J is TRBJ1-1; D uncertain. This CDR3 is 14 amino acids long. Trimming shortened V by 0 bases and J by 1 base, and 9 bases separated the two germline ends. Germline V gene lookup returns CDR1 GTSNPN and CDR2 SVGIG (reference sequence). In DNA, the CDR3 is TGTGCCTGGAGTGTAACTTACTGGAACACTGAAGCTTTCTTT. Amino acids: CAWSVTYWNTEAFF.

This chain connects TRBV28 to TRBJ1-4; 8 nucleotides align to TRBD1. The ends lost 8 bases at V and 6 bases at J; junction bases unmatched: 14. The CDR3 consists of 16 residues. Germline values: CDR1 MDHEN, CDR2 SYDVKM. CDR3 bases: TGTGCCAGCCAAGTGCAGGGGGCTGGGGGATATGAAAAACTGTTTTTT. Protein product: CASQVQGAGGYEKLFF.

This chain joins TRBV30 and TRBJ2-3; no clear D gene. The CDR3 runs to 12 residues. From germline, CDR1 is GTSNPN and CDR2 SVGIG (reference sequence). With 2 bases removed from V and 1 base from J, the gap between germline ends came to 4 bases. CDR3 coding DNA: TGTGCCTGGAGTCGAGGCACAGATACGCAGTATTTT. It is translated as CAWSRGTDTQYF. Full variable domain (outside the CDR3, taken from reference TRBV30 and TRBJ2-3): SQTIHQWPATLVQPVGSPLSLECTVEGTSNPNLYWYRQAAGRGLQLLFYSVGIGQISSEVPQNLSASRPQDRQFILSSKKLLLSDSGFYLCAWSRGTDTQYFGPGTRLTVL.

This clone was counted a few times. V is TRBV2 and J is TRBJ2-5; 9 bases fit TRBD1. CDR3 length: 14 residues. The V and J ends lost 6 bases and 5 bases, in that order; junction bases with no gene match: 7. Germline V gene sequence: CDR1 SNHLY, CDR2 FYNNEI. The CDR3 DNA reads TGTGCCAGCAGGCGGGGACAGGGAATGGAGACCCAGTACTTC. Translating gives CASRRGQGMETQYF.

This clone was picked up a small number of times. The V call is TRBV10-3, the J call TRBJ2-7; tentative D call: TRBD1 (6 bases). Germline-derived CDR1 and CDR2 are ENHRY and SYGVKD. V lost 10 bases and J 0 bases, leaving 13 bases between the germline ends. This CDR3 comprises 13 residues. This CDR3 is CATDTGSSYEQYF. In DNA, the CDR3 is TGTGCCACGGATACAGGGAGCTCCTACGAGCAGTACTTC.